This T cell receptor beta chain appears in the sequencing data of a study of OX40 agonist ivuxolimab in advanced cancers. Turning to the study itself: Ivuxolimab is an agonistic anti-OX40 (CD134) antibody, and patients were treated with it. Dose-escalation patients suffered from hepatocellular carcinoma, melanoma, renal cell or head and neck cancer.

The table came from immunoSEQ multiplex PCR; TCRdb's copy has only in-frame clones and leaves some out. The profile covers tens of thousands of clones, with about 90% appearing a single time and less than 0.35% taken by the ten largest. V lost 7 bases, J lost 0 bases, and 9 bases lay in between. The germline gives CDR1 MNHEY, CDR2 SVGAGI. The CDR3 is made up of 14 amino acids. V gene TRBV6-5 combines with J gene TRBJ2-2, with D perhaps matching TRBD1 or TRBD2 (5 bases each). The clonotype comes from an adult with an advanced solid tumor such as melanoma, head and neck, liver or kidney cancer. Sequenced material: CD4+ or CD8+ T cells sorted from blood, taken in a trial of the OX40 agonist ivuxolimab. Written as DNA, the CDR3 is TGTGCCAGCAAATGGGACCCGAACACCGGGGAGCTGTTTTTT. Its protein product is CASKWDPNTGELFF.